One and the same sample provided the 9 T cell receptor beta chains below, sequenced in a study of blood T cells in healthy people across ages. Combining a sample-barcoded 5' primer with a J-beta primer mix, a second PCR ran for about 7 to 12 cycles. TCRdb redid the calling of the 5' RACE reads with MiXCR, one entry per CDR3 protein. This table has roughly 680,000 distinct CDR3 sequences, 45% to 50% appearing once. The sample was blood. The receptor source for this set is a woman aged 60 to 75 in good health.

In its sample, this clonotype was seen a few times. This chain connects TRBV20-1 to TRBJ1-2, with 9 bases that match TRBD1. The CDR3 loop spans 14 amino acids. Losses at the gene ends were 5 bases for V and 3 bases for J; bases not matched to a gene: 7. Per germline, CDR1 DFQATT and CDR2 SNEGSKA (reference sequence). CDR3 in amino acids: CSAPTQGADYGYTF. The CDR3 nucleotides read TGCAGTGCTCCTACACAGGGGGCGGACTATGGCTACACCTTC.

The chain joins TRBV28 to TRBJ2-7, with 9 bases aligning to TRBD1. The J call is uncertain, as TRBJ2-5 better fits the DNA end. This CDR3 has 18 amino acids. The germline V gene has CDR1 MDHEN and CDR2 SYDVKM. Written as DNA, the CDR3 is TGTGCCAGCAGTTTAAGAGCGGGACAGGGATCTAGCCAAGAGACCCAGTACTTC. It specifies CASSLRAGQGSSQETQYF.

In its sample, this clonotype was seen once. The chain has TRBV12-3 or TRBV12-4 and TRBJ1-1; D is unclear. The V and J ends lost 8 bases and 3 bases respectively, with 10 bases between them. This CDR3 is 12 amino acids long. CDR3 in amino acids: CASGGPYTEAFF. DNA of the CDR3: TGTGCCAGCGGTGGACCGTACACTGAAGCTTTCTTT.

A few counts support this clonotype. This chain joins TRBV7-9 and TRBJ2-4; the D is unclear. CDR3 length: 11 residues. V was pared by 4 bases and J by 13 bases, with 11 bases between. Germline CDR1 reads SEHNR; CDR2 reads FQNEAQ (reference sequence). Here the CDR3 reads CASSSDRAQYF. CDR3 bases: TGTGCCAGCAGCTCAGACCGCGCCCAGTACTTC. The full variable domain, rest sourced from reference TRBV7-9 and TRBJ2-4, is DTGVSQNPRHKITKRGQNVTFRCDPISEHNRLYWYRQTLGQGPEFLTYFQNEAQLEKSRLLSDRFSAERPKGSFSTLEIQRTEQGDSAMYLCASSSDRAQYFGAGTRLSVL.

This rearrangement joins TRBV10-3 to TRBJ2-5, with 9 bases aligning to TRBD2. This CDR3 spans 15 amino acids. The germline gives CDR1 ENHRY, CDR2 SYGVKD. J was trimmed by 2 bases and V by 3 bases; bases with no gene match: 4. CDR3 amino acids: CAISDPSGKQETQYF. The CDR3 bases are TGTGCCATCAGTGACCCTAGCGGGAAGCAAGAGACCCAGTACTTC.

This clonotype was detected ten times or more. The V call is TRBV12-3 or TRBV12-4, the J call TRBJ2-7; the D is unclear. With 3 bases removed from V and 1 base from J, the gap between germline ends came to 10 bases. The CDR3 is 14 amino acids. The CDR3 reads CASSFSAGSYEQYF. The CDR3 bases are TGTGCCAGCAGTTTCTCGGCAGGATCCTACGAGCAGTACTTC.

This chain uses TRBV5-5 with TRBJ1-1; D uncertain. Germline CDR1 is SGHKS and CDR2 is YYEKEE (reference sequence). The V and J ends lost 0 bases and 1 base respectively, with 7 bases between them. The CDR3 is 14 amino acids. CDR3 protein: CASSLVWRNTEAFF. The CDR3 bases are TGTGCCAGCAGCTTGGTTTGGAGGAACACTGAAGCTTTCTTT.

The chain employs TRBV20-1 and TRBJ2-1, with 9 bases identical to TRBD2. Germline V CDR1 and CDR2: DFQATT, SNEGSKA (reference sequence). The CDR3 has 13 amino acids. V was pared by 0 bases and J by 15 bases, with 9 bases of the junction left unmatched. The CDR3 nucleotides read TGCAGTGCTAGAGATAGGCTAGCGGGAAGTCTGTTCTTC. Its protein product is CSARDRLAGSLFF.

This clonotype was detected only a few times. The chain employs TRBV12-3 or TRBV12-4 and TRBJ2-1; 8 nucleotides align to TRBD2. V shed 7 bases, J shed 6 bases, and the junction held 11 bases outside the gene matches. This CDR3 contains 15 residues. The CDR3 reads CASTDQRGYGNEQFF. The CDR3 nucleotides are TGTGCCAGCACCGACCAGCGGGGGTATGGCAATGAGCAGTTCTTC.